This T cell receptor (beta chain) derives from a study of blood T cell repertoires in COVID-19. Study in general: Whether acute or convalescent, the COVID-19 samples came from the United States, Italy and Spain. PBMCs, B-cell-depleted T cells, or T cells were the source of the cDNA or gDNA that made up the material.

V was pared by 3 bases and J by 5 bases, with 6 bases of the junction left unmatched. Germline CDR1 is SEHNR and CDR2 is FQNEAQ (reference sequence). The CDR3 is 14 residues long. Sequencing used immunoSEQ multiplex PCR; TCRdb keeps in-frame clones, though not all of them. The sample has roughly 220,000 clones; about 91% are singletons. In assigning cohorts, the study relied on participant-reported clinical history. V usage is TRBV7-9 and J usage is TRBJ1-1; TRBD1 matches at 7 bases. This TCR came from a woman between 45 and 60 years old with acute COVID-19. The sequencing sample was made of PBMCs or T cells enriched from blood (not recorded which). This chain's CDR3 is CASSLTGTRTEAFF. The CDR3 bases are TGTGCCAGCAGCTTGACAGGGACGAGAACTGAAGCTTTCTTT.